The 27 T cell receptor beta chains below were found in one sample sequenced in a study of shared clonotypes between healthy human individuals. The data were produced by immunoSEQ multiplex PCR, yet TCRdb's version contains in-frame clones alone and is incomplete. In the table there are a few million clones, 95% of which are singletons. The sequenced sample consisted of naive CD4+ T cells sorted from blood. The subset was: CD45RA+ positively selected. The receptors originated from a man younger than 35 in good health.

The chain joins TRBV27 to TRBJ1-5; D perhaps matches TRBD1 (5 bases). The CDR3 runs 16 residues. Between the trimmed V and J ends, which lost 5 bases and 2 bases, there was a span of 16 bases. Germline V gene data show CDR1 as MNHEY and CDR2 as SMNVEV (reference sequence). The CDR3 region is CASSPLQGFGNQPQHF. CDR3 in DNA: TGTGCCAGCAGTCCTCTTCAGGGTTTTGGCAATCAGCCCCAGCATTTT.

J is TRBJ1-2 and V is TRBV7-9; D remains unclear. Trimming took off 0 bases at V and 8 bases at J, with 4 bases between the two ends. There are 11 residues in the CDR3. Looked up from germline, CDR1 is SEHNR and CDR2 is FQNEAQ (reference sequence). DNA for the CDR3: TGTGCCAGCAGCTTAGCGCACGGCTACACCTTC. This translates into CASSLAHGYTF.

The chain recombines TRBV6-5 with TRBJ1-5; D might be TRBD1 (5 bases). The V gene lost 5 bases and the J gene lost 4 bases, with 12 bases spanning the gap. Germline assignment: CDR1 MNHEY and CDR2 SVGAGI. The CDR3 totals 14 residues. Written as DNA, the CDR3 is TGTGCCAGCAGTACAACGACAGCAAATCAGCCCCAGCATTTT. As protein: CASSTTTANQPQHF.

This clone was picked up a small number of times. V and J are TRBV5-1 and TRBJ2-7; maybe TRBD1 (8 bases). Germline CDR1 SGHRS, CDR2 YFSETQ. This CDR3 is 15 amino acids long. V was pared by 4 bases and J by 2 bases, with 16 bases between. Here the CDR3 reads CASSDQGAGAYEQYF. The CDR3 DNA is TGCGCCAGCAGCGACCAGGGGGCGGGGGCCTACGAGCAGTACTTC.

The chain has TRBV10-3 and TRBJ1-1, with 7 bases that match TRBD1. The CDR3 sequence is 15 residues long. V lost 11 bases and J lost 0; bases outside the gene matches: 12. Germline CDR1 ENHRY, CDR2 SYGVKD. The CDR3 here is CAARRDSGMNTEAFF. For the CDR3, the DNA is TGTGCCGCCCGAAGGGACAGTGGAATGAACACTGAAGCTTTCTTT.

This chain connects TRBV2 to TRBJ2-2; TRBD1 is a possible D gene (5 bases). V was clipped by 8 bases and J by 6 bases, with 16 bases between them. This CDR3 is 14 amino acids long. Looked up from germline, CDR1 is SNHLY and CDR2 is FYNNEI. The CDR3 protein is CASSIQDGSGELFF. The DNA of the CDR3 is TGTGCCAGCTCCATACAGGACGGTTCCGGGGAGCTGTTTTTT.

CDR3 residues: CASSLYGVTDTQYF. In nucleotides, the CDR3 is TGTGCCAGCAGTTTATACGGTGTCACAGATACGCAGTATTTT. V is TRBV27 and J is TRBJ2-3; no reliable D call. Per germline, CDR1 MNHEY and CDR2 SMNVEV (reference sequence). V was trimmed by 1 base and J by 2 bases, leaving 7 bases between them. The CDR3 totals 14 residues.

V gene TRBV2 combines with J gene TRBJ1-1; D possibly corresponds to TRBD1 (5 bases). V was pared by 10 bases and J by 0 bases, with 12 bases between. Germline V CDR1 and CDR2: SNHLY, FYNNEI. The CDR3 extends over 13 amino acids. Here the CDR3 DNA reads TGTGCCACCAGGGCCGAGCTGAACACTGAAGCTTTCTTT. Translating gives CATRAELNTEAFF.

This chain joins TRBV2 and TRBJ1-2; TRBD1 matches at 7 bases. V was clipped by 4 bases and J by 0 bases; unmatched bases: 5. This CDR3 spans 15 amino acids. Germline lookup yields CDR1 SNHLY and CDR2 FYNNEI. The CDR3 loop reads CASSVWDRSNYGYTF. The CDR3, as DNA: TGTGCCAGCAGTGTATGGGACAGATCTAACTATGGCTACACCTTC.

As concerns this clone: Other DNA sequences of this sample code for an identical CDR3. V is TRBV5-1 and J is TRBJ2-7, with 7 bases matching TRBD2. The junction had 4 bases not matched to a gene; V was cut back by 0 bases and J by 4 bases. The germline gives CDR1 SGHRS, CDR2 YFSETQ. The CDR3 consists of 14 residues. The CDR3 nucleotides read TGCGCCAGCAGCTTGGGCGGCGGGGGATACGAGCAGTACTTC. Translation gives CASSLGGGGYEQYF. Variable domain in full (rest from reference TRBV5-1 and TRBJ2-7): KAGVTQTPRYLIKTRGQQVTLSCSPISGHRSVSWYQQTPGQGLQFLFEYFSETQRNKGNFPGRFSGRQFSNSRSEMNVSTLELGDSALYLCASSLGGGGYEQYFGPGTRLTVT.

The rearrangement links TRBV5-1 to TRBJ2-7, with 15 nucleotides matching TRBD2. V lost 3 bases and J lost 2; bases outside the gene matches: 12. Germline CDR1 SGHRS, CDR2 YFSETQ. The CDR3 sequence is 19 residues long. The CDR3: CASSSGLAGGPGLPYEQYF. The CDR3 region has the DNA TGCGCCAGCAGCTCCGGACTAGCGGGAGGGCCAGGTCTCCCCTACGAGCAGTACTTC.

CDR3 loop: CAISEGVQNYGYTF. The CDR3 nucleotides read TGTGCCATCAGTGAGGGGGTCCAGAACTATGGCTACACCTTC. This chain joins TRBV10-3 and TRBJ1-2; D unclear. Trimming took off 2 bases at V and 2 bases at J, with 9 bases between the two ends. Germline V gene lookup returns CDR1 ENHRY and CDR2 SYGVKD. This CDR3 is built from 14 residues.

V is TRBV18 and J is TRBJ2-7; possibly TRBD1 or TRBD2 for D (5 bases each). CDR3 size: 15 residues. CDR1 and CDR2 (germline): KGHSH, LQKENI. V lost 6 bases to trimming and J lost 8 bases, with 23 bases between them. The CDR3 sequence: CASSQAGTDGAKQYF. CDR3 DNA sequence: TGTGCCAGCTCCCAAGCCGGGACCGACGGGGCGAAGCAGTACTTC. Drawing the rest from reference TRBV18 and TRBJ2-7, the complete variable domain is NAGVMQNPRHLVRRRGQEARLRCSPMKGHSHVYWYRQLPEEGLKFMVYLQKENIIDESGMPKERFSAEFPKEGPSILRIQQVVRGDSAAYFCASSQAGTDGAKQYFGPGTRLTVT.

The chain has TRBV10-3 and TRBJ2-3; TRBD2 matches 7 bases. J gave up 0 bases and V 2 bases, and 5 bases lay outside the gene matches. The CDR3 has 16 amino acids. Germline V gene data show CDR1 as ENHRY and CDR2 as SYGVKD. The CDR3, as DNA: TGTGCCATCAGTGAGGCTAGCGGAGGAAGCACAGATACGCAGTATTTT. It specifies CAISEASGGSTDTQYF.

The chain combines TRBV10-3 with TRBJ2-7, with D tentatively TRBD1 (5 bases). The germline CDR1 and CDR2 sequences are ENHRY and SYGVKD. The CDR3 runs 14 residues. V shed 2 bases and J shed 2 bases, with 10 bases lying between them. DNA of the CDR3: TGTGCCATCAGTGAGAGGGTAGGGGCCTACGAGCAGTACTTC. Translating it yields CAISERVGAYEQYF.

This clone has just one count. The chain couples TRBV4-1 to TRBJ1-6; possible D gene TRBD1, 6 bases. Germline CDR1 is MGHRA and CDR2 is YSYEKL. Trimming cost V 4 bases and J 5 bases, with 9 bases left between them. The length of the CDR3 is 14 residues. The CDR3 sequence is CASSRDRNNSPLHF. DNA of the CDR3: TGCGCCAGCAGCCGAGACAGGAATAATTCACCCCTCCACTTT.

The chain carries TRBV23-1 and TRBJ1-2, with D unresolved. TRBV23-1 is sorted into the ORF group, with uncertain function. The CDR3 spans 14 residues. Trimming took 7 bases from V and 3 from J, leaving 15 bases between them. The CDR3 is CASTDEGDDYGYTF. CDR3 in DNA: TGCGCCAGCACCGACGAGGGAGACGACTATGGCTACACCTTC.

V and J are TRBV11-2 and TRBJ2-7, with 10 bases fitting TRBD1. V shed 7 bases, J shed 1 base, and the junction held 7 bases outside the gene matches. Germline assignment: CDR1 SGHAT and CDR2 FQNNGV. This CDR3 is built from 15 residues. In DNA form, the CDR3 reads TGTGCCAGCACTATTGGGGGACAGGGGTCCTACGAGCAGTACTTC. It specifies CASTIGGQGSYEQYF.

This clone has only a few counts. The rearrangement uses TRBV6-5 and TRBJ2-2; tentatively, D is TRBD1 (5 bases). The germline CDR1 and CDR2 sequences are MNHEY and SVGAGI. This CDR3 has 15 amino acids. Trimming left V 8 bases short and J 1 base short, with 14 bases between. The CDR3 coding sequence is TGTGCCAGCGGGCAGGGTAGTAAGAACACCGGGGAGCTGTTTTTT. Its translation: CASGQGSKNTGELFF.

This chain joins TRBV11-2 and TRBJ2-5; possibly TRBD1 for D (5 bases). The V and J ends lost 2 bases and 1 base respectively, with 8 bases between them. Germline CDR1 SGHAT, CDR2 FQNNGV. The CDR3 runs 14 residues. This chain's CDR3 is CASSLWQGQETQYF. The CDR3 nucleotides read TGTGCCAGCAGCTTATGGCAGGGCCAAGAGACCCAGTACTTC.

This clone was seen a single time. The V call is TRBV5-5, the J call TRBJ2-5; D possibly uses TRBD1 or TRBD2 (5 bases each). The CDR3 has 14 residues. Germline CDR1 SGHKS, CDR2 YYEKEE (reference sequence). Trimming removed 0 bases at V and 1 base at J, with 7 bases between. DNA of the CDR3: TGTGCCAGCAGCTTGGGGGGGTTCCAAGAGACCCAGTACTTC. Translated, it gives CASSLGGFQETQYF. Full variable domain (outside the CDR3, taken from reference TRBV5-5 and TRBJ2-5): DAGVTQSPTHLIKTRGQQVTLRCSPISGHKSVSWYQQVLGQGPQFIFQYYEKEERGRGNFPDRFSARQFPNYSSELNVNALLLGDSALYLCASSLGGFQETQYFGPGTRLLVL.

The chain employs TRBV5-1 and TRBJ1-6, with D perhaps TRBD1 (6 bases). With 4 bases removed from V and 7 bases from J, the gap between germline ends came to 18 bases. The CDR3 contains 16 residues. CDR1 and CDR2 (germline): SGHRS, YFSETQ. The CDR3 DNA follows: TGCGCCAGCAGCAAAAACACCGGGACAACGAATTCACCCCTCCACTTT. This encodes CASSKNTGTTNSPLHF.

The genes are TRBV27 and TRBJ1-3; D remains unclear. This CDR3 has 13 residues. In germline, CDR1 is MNHEY, CDR2 SMNVEV (reference sequence). V gave up 6 bases and J gave up 4 bases, with 10 bases separating them. As DNA, the CDR3 is TGTGCCAGCAGGAGGACGTCCGGAAACACCATATATTTT. Amino acid sequence: CASRRTSGNTIYF.

The chain couples TRBV10-1 to TRBJ1-5; no firm D call. Trimming left V 3 bases short and J 4 bases short, with 7 bases between. This CDR3 comprises 13 residues. Germline V CDR1 and CDR2: WNHNN, SYGVQD (reference sequence). The CDR3 loop reads CASSEKGNQPQHF. CDR3 bases: TGCGCCAGCAGTGAAAAAGGGAATCAGCCCCAGCATTTT.

This chain links TRBV10-1 with TRBJ2-3; TRBD1 matches at 11 bases. Per the germline V gene, CDR1 is WNHNN and CDR2 is SYGVQD (reference sequence). The CDR3 loop spans 16 amino acids. The junction had 14 bases not matched to a gene; V was cut back by 10 bases and J by 5 bases. The CDR3 protein is CAKTDRGHLRGDTQYF. For the CDR3, the DNA is TGCGCCAAAACGGACAGGGGGCATCTTAGGGGAGATACGCAGTATTTT.

This clone has a single count. The chain carries TRBV28 and TRBJ2-7; no firm D call. Per the germline V gene, CDR1 is MDHEN and CDR2 is SYDVKM. The CDR3 runs to 14 residues. Trimming pared 7 bases from V and 4 bases from J, leaving 17 bases between. In DNA form, the CDR3 reads TGTGCCAGCACCCCCACCAGGTCCGGATACGAGCAGTACTTC. Protein: CASTPTRSGYEQYF.

The chain recombines TRBV4-1 with TRBJ2-4; D possibly corresponds to TRBD2 (6 bases). Germline V gene sequence: CDR1 MGHRA, CDR2 YSYEKL. CDR3 length: 16 amino acids. V lost 1 base and J 2 bases, leaving 12 bases between the germline ends. The CDR3 loop reads CASSQAPGDPKNIQYF. The CDR3 DNA reads TGCGCCAGCAGCCAAGCCCCGGGGGATCCCAAAAACATTCAGTACTTC.